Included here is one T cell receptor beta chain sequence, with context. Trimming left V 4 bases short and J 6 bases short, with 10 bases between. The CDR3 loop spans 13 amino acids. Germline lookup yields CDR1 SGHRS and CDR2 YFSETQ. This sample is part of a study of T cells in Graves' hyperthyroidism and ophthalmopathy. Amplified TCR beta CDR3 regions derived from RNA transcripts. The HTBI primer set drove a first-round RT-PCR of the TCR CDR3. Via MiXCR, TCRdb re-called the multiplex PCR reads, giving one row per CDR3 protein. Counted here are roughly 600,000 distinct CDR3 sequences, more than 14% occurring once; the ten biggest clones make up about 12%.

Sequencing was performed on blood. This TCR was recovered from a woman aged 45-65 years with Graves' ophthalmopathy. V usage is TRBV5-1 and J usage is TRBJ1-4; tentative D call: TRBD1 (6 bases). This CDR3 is CASSGPGDEKLFF. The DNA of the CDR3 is TGCGCCAGCAGCGGCCCAGGGGATGAAAAACTGTTTTTT.